The 6 T cell receptor beta chains below were found in one sample sequenced in a study of T cell repertoires in cytomegalovirus infection. TCRdb itself ran the reads through MiXCR, one entry per CDR3 protein. In the table there are more than 90,000 distinct CDR3 sequences, about 9.4% of which are singletons. Their specific antigens are unknown. The sequenced sample consisted of PBMCs, sequenced either directly or after in vitro stimulation (not recorded which). The receptors here all came from a human donor in good health (CMV status not recorded). Some clones in this sample may be carry-over from other donors' samples.

This clonotype appeared many times. This chain joins TRBV6-5 and TRBJ2-3; D is ambiguous. Germline CDR1 MNHEY, CDR2 SVGAGI. Deletions cut 0 bases from V and 2 bases from J, with 9 bases between. The CDR3 is 15 amino acids. The CDR3 bases are TGTGCCAGCAGTTACTCGGGTCTAACCACAGATACGCAGTATTTT. Translation: CASSYSGLTTDTQYF.

In this sample, this clonotype turned up a few times. The chain combines TRBV6-2 or TRBV6-3 with TRBJ1-1; D gene unclear. This CDR3 is 13 amino acids long. Between the trimmed V and J ends, which lost 0 bases and 5 bases, there was a span of 7 bases. Germline assignment: CDR1 MNHEY and CDR2 SVGEGT. The CDR3 loop reads CASSYSGITEAFF. The CDR3 DNA reads as TGTGCCAGCAGTTACTCCGGGATTACTGAAGCTTTCTTT.

Many counts were recorded for this clonotype. The chain is built from TRBV29-1 and TRBJ2-1, with 11 bases that match TRBD2. CDR3 length equals 20 residues. J lost 8 bases, V lost 0 bases, and 21 bases had no gene match. CDR1 is SQVTM, CDR2 ANQGSEA, per germline. CDR3: CSVEEGGMWVAGGPGDEQFF. Written as DNA, the CDR3 is TGCAGCGTTGAAGAGGGGGGGATGTGGGTAGCGGGAGGGCCGGGGGATGAGCAGTTCTTC.

This clonotype was seen more than once but under ten times. The rearrangement links TRBV7-4 to TRBJ1-2; no firm D call. Trimming took off 5 bases at V and 8 bases at J, with 18 bases between the two ends. Germline V gene data show CDR1 as SGHVT and CDR2 as SQSDAQ. This CDR3 has 14 residues. CDR3 in amino acids: CASSADERARGYTF. In DNA, the CDR3 is TGTGCCAGCAGCGCAGACGAGCGGGCGCGGGGCTACACCTTC.

The V gene is TRBV29-1, the J gene TRBJ2-1, with 10 bases that match TRBD1. Per the germline V gene, CDR1 is SQVTM and CDR2 is ANQGSEA. This CDR3 is built from 14 residues. The J segment lost 1 base and the V segment lost 7 bases, leaving 4 bases of the junction unmatched. In DNA form, the CDR3 reads TGCAGCGCCATGGGACAGGGGTCCTACAATGAGCAGTTCTTC. Residues: CSAMGQGSYNEQFF.

This clonotype was detected many times. This chain uses TRBV7-6 with TRBJ2-1; D gene ambiguous. There are 13 residues in the CDR3. Trimming removed 1 base at V and 4 bases at J, with 5 bases between. Germline V gene lookup returns CDR1 SGHVS and CDR2 FNYEAQ. The chain's CDR3 is CASSLEEYNEQFF. In DNA form, the CDR3 reads TGTGCCAGCAGCTTAGAGGAGTACAATGAGCAGTTCTTC.